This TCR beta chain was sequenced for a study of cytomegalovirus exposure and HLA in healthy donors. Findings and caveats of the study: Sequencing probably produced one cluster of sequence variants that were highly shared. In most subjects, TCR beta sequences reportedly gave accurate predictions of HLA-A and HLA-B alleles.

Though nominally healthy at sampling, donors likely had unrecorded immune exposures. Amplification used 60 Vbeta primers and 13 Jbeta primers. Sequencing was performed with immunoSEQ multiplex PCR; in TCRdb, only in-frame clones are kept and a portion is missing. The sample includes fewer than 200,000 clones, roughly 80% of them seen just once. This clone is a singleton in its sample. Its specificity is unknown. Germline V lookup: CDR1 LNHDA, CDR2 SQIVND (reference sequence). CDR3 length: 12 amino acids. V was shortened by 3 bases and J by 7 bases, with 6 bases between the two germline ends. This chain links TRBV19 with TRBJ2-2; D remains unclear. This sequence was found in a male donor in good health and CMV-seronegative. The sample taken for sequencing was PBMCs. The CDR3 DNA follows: TGTGCCAGTAGTATCGCAGTCGGGGAGCTGTTTTTT. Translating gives CASSIAVGELFF.